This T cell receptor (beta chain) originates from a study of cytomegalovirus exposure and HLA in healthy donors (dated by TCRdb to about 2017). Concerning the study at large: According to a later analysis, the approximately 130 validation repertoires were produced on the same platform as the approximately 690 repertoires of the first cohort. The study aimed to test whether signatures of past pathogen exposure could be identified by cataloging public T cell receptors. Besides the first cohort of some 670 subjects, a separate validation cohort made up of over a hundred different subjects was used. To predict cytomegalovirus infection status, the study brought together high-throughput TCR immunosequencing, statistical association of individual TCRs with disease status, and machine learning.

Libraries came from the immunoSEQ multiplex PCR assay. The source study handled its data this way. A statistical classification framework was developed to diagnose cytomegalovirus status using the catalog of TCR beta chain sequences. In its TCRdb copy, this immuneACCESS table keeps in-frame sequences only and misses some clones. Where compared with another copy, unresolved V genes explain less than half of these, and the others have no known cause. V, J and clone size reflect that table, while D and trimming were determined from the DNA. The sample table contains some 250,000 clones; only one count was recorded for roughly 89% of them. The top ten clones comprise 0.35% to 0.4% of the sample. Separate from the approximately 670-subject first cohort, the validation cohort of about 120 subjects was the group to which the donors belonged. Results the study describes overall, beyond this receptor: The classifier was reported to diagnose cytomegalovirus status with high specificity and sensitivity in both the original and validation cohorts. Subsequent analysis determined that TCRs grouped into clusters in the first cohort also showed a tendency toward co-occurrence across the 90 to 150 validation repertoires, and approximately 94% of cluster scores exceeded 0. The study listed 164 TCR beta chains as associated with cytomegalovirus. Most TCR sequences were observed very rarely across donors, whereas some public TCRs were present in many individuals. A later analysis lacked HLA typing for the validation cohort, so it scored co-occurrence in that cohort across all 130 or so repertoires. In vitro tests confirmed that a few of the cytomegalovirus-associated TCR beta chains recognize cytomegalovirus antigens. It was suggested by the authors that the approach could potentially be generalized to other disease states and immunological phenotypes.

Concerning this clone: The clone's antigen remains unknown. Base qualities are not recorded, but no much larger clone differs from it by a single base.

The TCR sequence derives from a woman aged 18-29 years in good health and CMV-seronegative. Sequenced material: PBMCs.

The encoded CDR3 is CASSWPGTGIYEQYF. The base sequence is TGTGCCAGCAGCTGGCCCGGGACAGGGATTTACGAGCAGTACTTC. The rearranged chain carries TRBV7-2 and TRBJ2-7; 9 nucleotides in the junction match TRBD1. CDR1 and CDR2 were assigned from the germline V gene as SGHTA and FQGNSA. V and J are trimmed by 4 bases and 4 bases, and the gene matches miss 8 bases of the junction. The CDR3 sequence holds 15 residues, the cysteine and phenylalanine included. Kept here is only the CDR3 DNA, which spans 45 bases and is read in frame from base 1.